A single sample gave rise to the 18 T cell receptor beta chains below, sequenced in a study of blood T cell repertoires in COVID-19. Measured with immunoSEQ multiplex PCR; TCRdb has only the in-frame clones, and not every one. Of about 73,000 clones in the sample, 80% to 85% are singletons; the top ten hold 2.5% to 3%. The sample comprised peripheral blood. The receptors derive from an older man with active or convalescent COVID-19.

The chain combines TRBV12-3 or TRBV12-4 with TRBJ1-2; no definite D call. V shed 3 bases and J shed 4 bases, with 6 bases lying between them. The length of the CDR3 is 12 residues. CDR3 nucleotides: TGTGCCAGCAGTTTCTGGGCCTATGGCTACACCTTC. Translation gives CASSFWAYGYTF.

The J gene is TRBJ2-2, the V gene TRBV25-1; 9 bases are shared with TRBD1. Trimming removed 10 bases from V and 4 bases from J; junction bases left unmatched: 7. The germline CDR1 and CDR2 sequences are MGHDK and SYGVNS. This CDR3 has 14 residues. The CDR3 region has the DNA TGTGCCACAAGCGGGACAGGGTTCACCGGGGAGCTGTTTTTT. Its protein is CATSGTGFTGELFF.

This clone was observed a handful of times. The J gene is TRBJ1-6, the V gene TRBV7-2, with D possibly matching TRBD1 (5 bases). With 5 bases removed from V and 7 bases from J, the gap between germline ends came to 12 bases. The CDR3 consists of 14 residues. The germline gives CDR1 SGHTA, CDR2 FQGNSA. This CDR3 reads CASSQGQRNSPLHF. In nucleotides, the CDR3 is TGTGCCAGCAGCCAAGGACAAAGGAATTCACCCCTCCACTTT.

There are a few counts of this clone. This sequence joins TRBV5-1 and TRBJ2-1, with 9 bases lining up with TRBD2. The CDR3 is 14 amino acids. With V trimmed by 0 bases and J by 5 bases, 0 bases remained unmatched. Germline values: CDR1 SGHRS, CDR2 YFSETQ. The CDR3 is CASSLGLADNEQFF. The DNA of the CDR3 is TGCGCCAGCAGCTTGGGACTAGCGGACAATGAGCAGTTCTTC.

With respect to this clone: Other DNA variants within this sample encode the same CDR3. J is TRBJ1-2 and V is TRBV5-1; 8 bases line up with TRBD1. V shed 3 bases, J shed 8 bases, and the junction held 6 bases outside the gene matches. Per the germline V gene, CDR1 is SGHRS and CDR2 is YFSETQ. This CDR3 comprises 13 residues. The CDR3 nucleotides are TGCGCCAGCAGCTCAGGACAGGGAGGCGGCTACACCTTC. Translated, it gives CASSSGQGGGYTF.

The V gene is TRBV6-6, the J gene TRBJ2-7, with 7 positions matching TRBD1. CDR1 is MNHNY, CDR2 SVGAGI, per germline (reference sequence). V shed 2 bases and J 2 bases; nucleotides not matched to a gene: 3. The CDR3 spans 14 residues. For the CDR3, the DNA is TGTGCCAGCAGTTACCGGACAGGAACCTACGAGCAGTACTTC. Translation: CASSYRTGTYEQYF.

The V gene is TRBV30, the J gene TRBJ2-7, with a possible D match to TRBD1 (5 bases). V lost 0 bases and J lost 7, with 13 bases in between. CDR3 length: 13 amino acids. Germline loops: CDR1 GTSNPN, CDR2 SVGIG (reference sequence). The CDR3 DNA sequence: TGTGCCTGGAGTGTCGGACACGGAGTGGAGCAGTACTTC. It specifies CAWSVGHGVEQYF. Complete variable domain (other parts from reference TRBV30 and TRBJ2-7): SQTIHQWPATLVQPVGSPLSLECTVEGTSNPNLYWYRQAAGRGLQLLFYSVGIGQISSEVPQNLSASRPQDRQFILSSKKLLLSDSGFYLCAWSVGHGVEQYFGPGTRLTVT.

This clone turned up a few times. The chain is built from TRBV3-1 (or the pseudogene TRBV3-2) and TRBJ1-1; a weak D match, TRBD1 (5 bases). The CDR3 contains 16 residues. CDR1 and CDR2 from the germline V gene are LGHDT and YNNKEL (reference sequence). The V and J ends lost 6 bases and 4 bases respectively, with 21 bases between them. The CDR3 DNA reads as TGTGCCAGCAGGAGACAGACGGTTGACGGTTCCACTGAAGCTTTCTTT. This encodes CASRRQTVDGSTEAFF.

This CDR3 reads CASSDTQYVHGYTF. CDR3 DNA sequence: TGTGCCAGCAGCGATACTCAATACGTTCATGGCTACACCTTC. The gene calls are TRBV5-4 and TRBJ1-2; D not resolved. V lost 4 bases to trimming and J lost 6 bases, with 16 bases between them. CDR1 is SGHNT, CDR2 YYREEE, per germline (reference sequence). CDR3 length: 14 amino acids.

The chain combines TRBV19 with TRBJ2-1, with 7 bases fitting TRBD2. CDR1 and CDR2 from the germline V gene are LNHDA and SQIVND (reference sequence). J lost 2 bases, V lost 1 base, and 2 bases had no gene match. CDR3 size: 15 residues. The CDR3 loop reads CASSIGGTTYNEQFF. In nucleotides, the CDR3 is TGTGCCAGTAGTATAGGAGGGACTACCTACAATGAGCAGTTCTTC.

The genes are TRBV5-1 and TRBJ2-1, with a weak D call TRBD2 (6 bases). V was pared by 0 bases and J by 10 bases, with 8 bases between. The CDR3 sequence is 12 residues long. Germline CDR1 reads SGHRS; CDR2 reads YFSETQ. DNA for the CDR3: TGCGCCAGCAGCTTGGCTAGCGTCGAGCAGTTCTTC. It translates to CASSLASVEQFF.

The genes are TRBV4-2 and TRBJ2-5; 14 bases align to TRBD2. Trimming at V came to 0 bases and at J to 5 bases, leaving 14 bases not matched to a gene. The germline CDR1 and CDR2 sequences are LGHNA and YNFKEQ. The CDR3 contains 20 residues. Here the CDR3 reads CASSQEYELGLAGGLETQYF. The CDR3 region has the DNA TGTGCCAGCAGCCAAGAATATGAATTAGGACTAGCGGGAGGTTTGGAGACCCAGTACTTC.

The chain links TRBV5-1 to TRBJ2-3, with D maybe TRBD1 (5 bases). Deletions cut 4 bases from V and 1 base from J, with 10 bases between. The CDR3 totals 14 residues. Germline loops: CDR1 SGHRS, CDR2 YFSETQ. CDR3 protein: CASSQGLGTDTQYF. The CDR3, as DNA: TGCGCCAGCAGCCAGGGTCTGGGCACAGATACGCAGTATTTT. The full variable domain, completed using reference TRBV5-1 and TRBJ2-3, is KAGVTQTPRYLIKTRGQQVTLSCSPISGHRSVSWYQQTPGQGLQFLFEYFSETQRNKGNFPGRFSGRQFSNSRSEMNVSTLELGDSALYLCASSQGLGTDTQYFGPGTRLTVL.

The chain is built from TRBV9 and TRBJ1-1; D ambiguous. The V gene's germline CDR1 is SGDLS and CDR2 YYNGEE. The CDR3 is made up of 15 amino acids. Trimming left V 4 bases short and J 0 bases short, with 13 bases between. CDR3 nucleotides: TGTGCCAGCAGCACCAATGCGGGGATGAACACTGAAGCTTTCTTT. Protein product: CASSTNAGMNTEAFF. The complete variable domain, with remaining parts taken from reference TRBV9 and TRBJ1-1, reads DSGVTQTPKHLITATGQRVTLRCSPRSGDLSVYWYQQSLDQGLQFLIQYYNGEERAKGNILERFSAQQFPDLHSELNLSSLELGDSALYFCASSTNAGMNTEAFFGQGTRLTVV.

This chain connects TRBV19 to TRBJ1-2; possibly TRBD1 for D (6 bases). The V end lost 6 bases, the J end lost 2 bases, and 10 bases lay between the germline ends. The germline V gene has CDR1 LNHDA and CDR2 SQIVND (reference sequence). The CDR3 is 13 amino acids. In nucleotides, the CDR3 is TGTGCCAGTAGCCTAACAGGGAACTATGGCTACACCTTC. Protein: CASSLTGNYGYTF.

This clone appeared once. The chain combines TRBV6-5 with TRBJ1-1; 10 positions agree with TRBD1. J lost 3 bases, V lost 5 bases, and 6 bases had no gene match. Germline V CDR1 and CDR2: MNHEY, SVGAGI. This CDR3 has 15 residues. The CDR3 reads CASSRTGTGDTEAFF. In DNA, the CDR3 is TGTGCCAGCAGTCGTACCGGGACAGGGGACACTGAAGCTTTCTTT.

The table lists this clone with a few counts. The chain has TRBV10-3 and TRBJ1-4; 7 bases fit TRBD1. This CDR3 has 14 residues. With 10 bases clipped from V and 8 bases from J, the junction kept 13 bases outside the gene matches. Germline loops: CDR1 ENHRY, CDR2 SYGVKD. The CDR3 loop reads CATRGEGASEKLFF. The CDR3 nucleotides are TGTGCCACGCGGGGGGAGGGGGCTTCGGAAAAACTGTTTTTT.

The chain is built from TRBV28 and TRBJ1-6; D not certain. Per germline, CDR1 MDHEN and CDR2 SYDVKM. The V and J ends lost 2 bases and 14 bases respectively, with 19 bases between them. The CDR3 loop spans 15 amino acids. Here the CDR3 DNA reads TGTGCCAGCAGTTTAACTGGTGCTGGTCGCCAGGCCCTCCACTTT. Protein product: CASSLTGAGRQALHF.